The source of this T cell receptor (beta chain) is a study of T cell repertoires in cytomegalovirus infection. CDR3 size: 15 residues. CDR1 and CDR2 from the germline V gene are DFQATT and SNEGSKA (reference sequence). With 3 bases removed from V and 8 bases from J, the gap between germline ends came to 21 bases. MiXCR was run by TCRdb on the reads, yielding one entry per CDR3 protein. The sample consists of about 310,000 distinct CDR3 sequences, around 25% of them appearing once. On this clonotype itself: The antigen is unknown.

The sequence derives from a human donor in good health (CMV status not recorded). Some clones in this sample may be carry-over from other donors' samples. Here the sequenced sample was cultured PBMCs, taken from culture after CMV antigen stimulation. The genes are TRBV20-1 and TRBJ2-3, with a possible D match to TRBD2 (6 bases). The CDR3 DNA follows: TGCAGTGCTAGTAGGATGGTGGGAGGAGCAGGTACGCAGTATTTT. It specifies CSASRMVGGAGTQYF.